This is a list of T cell receptor beta chains from one sample in a study of T cell responses to AZD1222 COVID-19 vaccine. Profiled with immunoSEQ multiplex PCR; TCRdb holds only in-frame clones, not every one. The sample holds nearly 55,000 clones, more than 70% seen once. Material: peripheral blood, obtained 28 days after the second AZD1222 dose. Receptors originate from an adult who received the AZD1222 COVID-19 vaccine. CDR3s include the opening cysteine and the closing phenylalanine or tryptophan. The D gene is left open where the match is weak. A row's size may be missing; if present it is once, few, many or a size class.

j_gene,len,abundance,v_gene,d_gene,CDR3aa,CDR3nt
TRBJ2-7,13,-,TRBV5-1,-,CASSLAGSYEQYF,TGCGCCAGCAGCTTGGCAGGGAGCTACGAGCAGTACTTC
TRBJ1-2,17,-,TRBV7-9,TRBD1,CASSPRTGLGEKHGYTF,TGTGCCAGCAGCCCGAGGACAGGGTTAGGAGAGAAGCATGGCTACACCTTC
TRBJ2-1,12,-,TRBV7-2,-,CASSLGVGVTFF,TGTGCCAGCAGCTTAGGGGTCGGAGTAACGTTCTTC
TRBJ1-1,14,-,TRBV6-1,TRBD1,CASRDRQGGTEAFF,TGTGCCAGCAGGGACCGACAGGGAGGAACTGAAGCTTTCTTT
TRBJ1-5,13,-,TRBV30,-,CALGPGSNQPQHF,TGTGCCTTGGGGCCGGGTAGCAATCAGCCCCAGCATTTT
TRBJ2-5,12,-,TRBV29-1,-,CSGGIVQETQYF,TGCAGCGGGGGGATAGTACAAGAGACCCAGTACTTC
TRBJ2-3,15,-,TRBV7-2,-,CASSLEARATDTQYF,TGTGCCAGCAGCTTAGAAGCGAGGGCCACAGATACGCAGTATTTT
TRBJ1-1,13,-,TRBV7-2,-,CASSLDTNTEAFF,TGTGCCAGCAGCTTAGACACCAACACTGAAGCTTTCTTT
TRBJ2-7,12,-,TRBV6-1,-,CASSDSSYEQYF,TGTGCCAGCAGTGACAGCTCCTACGAGCAGTACTTC
TRBJ2-1,13,-,TRBV6-5,-,CASREASYNEQFF,TGTGCCAGCAGGGAGGCTTCCTACAATGAGCAGTTCTTC
TRBJ1-1,14,-,TRBV3-1/TRBV3-2,-,CASSQKIPGAKAFF,TGTGCCAGCAGCCAGAAAATACCGGGAGCCAAAGCTTTCTTT
TRBJ2-7,14,-,TRBV5-1,-,CASSLTGPTYEQYF,TGCGCCAGCAGCTTGACGGGACCTACCTACGAGCAGTACTTC
TRBJ2-2,12,-,TRBV7-9,-,CASSSGLGELFF,TGTGCCAGCAGTTCCGGTCTCGGGGAGCTGTTTTTT
TRBJ1-4,15,-,TRBV28,-,CASSLYGGLGEKLFF,TGTGCCAGCAGTTTATATGGGGGGCTGGGTGAAAAACTGTTTTTT
TRBJ2-3,11,once,TRBV20-1,-,CSAERSDTQYF,TGCAGTGCAGAGAGGTCAGATACGCAGTATTTT